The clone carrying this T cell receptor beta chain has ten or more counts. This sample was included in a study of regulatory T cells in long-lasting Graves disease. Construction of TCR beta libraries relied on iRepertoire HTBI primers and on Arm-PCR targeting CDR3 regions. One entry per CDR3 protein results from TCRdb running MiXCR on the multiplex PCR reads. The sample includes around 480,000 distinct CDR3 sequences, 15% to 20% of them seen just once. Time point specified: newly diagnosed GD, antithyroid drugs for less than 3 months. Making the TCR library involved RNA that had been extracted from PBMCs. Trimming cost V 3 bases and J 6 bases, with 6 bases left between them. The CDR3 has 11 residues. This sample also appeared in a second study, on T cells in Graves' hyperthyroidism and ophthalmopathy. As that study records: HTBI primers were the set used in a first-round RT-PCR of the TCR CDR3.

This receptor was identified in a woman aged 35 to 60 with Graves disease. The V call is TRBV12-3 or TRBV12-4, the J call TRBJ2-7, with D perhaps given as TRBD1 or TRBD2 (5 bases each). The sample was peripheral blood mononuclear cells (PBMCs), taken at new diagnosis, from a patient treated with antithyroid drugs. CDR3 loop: CASSFGGEQYF. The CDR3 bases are TGTGCCAGCAGTTTTGGGGGCGAGCAGTACTTC.